This TCR beta chain was sequenced during a study of T cells in Graves' hyperthyroidism and ophthalmopathy. Study summary: The authors collected peripheral blood at initial diagnosis, before any treatment.

Ophthalmopathy patients all had a Clinical Activity Score of at least 3, a NOSPECS grade of at least 4 and disease under 3 months old. PBMCs were collected from a roughly 10 ml volume of fresh peripheral blood. Study conclusions and caveats: The model forecast ophthalmopathy, anticipating it by a median roughly 6.3 months before onset.

There are 17 residues in the CDR3. The ends lost 3 bases at V and 7 bases at J; junction bases unmatched: 10. CDR1 is GTSNPN and CDR2 is SVGIG in the germline V gene (reference sequence). A word on this clonotype: Its matching antigen is unknown.

TCR beta CDR3 regions were amplified from RNA transcripts. HTBI primers drove first-round RT-PCR of the TCR CDR3. TCRdb used MiXCR to reprocess the multiplex PCR reads, holding one entry per CDR3 protein. The sample lists 300,000 to 500,000 distinct CDR3 sequences; more than 12% were seen once. The rearrangement uses TRBV30 and TRBJ2-2, with 14 bases that match TRBD2. This sequence originates from a man between 45 and 60 years old with Graves' ophthalmopathy. Source material: blood. CDR3 amino acids: CAWSKPGLAGVHGELFF. CDR3 sequence (DNA): TGTGCCTGGAGCAAACCGGGACTAGCGGGAGTTCACGGGGAGCTGTTTTTT.